This T cell receptor (beta chain) was profiled in a study of blood T cell repertoires in COVID-19. Study details: Specimens from acute and convalescent COVID-19 originated in the United States, Italy and Spain. PBMCs, B-cell-depleted T cells, or T cells provided the cDNA or gDNA that made up the material.

Authors' methods: It was from reference gene primer amplification that nucleated cell counts were estimated. Generated by immunoSEQ multiplex PCR, the TCRdb table keeps only in-frame clones and is missing some. The V and J calls and clone size are taken from that table; D and trimming were inferred from the DNA. The profile shows roughly 250,000 clones, 82% of them singletons. Between the trimmed V and J ends, which lost 2 bases and 4 bases, there was a span of 9 bases. The CDR3 has 14 residues. Germline V CDR1 and CDR2: KGHSH, LQKENI. Specimen: peripheral blood. The sequence derives from a woman older than 75 with active or convalescent COVID-19. This chain connects TRBV18 to TRBJ1-5, with D uncertain. The CDR3 nucleotides are TGTGCCAGCTCACCAAGAACAGCTAATCAGCCCCAGCATTTT. This gives the protein CASSPRTANQPQHF.